The 3 T cell receptor beta chains below were found in one sample sequenced in a study of blood T cell repertoires in COVID-19. Produced via immunoSEQ multiplex PCR; TCRdb's table is partial and in-frame only. This sample has under 350,000 clones, with roughly nine tenths found just once. Input material: peripheral blood. These receptors were collected from a man aged 45-65 years with acute or convalescent COVID-19.

The genes are TRBV14 and TRBJ2-7, with a possible D match to TRBD2 (6 bases). The CDR3 has 15 amino acids. Deletions cut 6 bases from V and 3 bases from J, with 18 bases between. Germline V CDR1 and CDR2: SGHDN, FVKESK. The CDR3 DNA follows: TGTGCCAGCAGTCAACCGGGGCAGGGACTCTACGAGCAGTACTTC. Translation: CASSQPGQGLYEQYF.

This chain uses TRBV4-2 with TRBJ1-2; 12 positions agree with TRBD1. CDR3 length: 16 amino acids. The V gene's germline CDR1 is LGHNA and CDR2 YNFKEQ. With 4 bases clipped from V and 0 bases from J, the junction kept 3 bases outside the gene matches. CDR3 DNA: TGTGCCAGCAGCCCCGGGACAGGGGGCCCTAACTATGGCTACACCTTC. This translates into CASSPGTGGPNYGYTF.

This sequence joins TRBV18 and TRBJ2-6; 9 bases are a match to TRBD2. V trimming: 0 bases; J trimming: 0 bases; junction bases outside the gene matches: 3. The CDR3 loop spans 18 amino acids. Germline CDR1 and CDR2: KGHSH and LQKENI. CDR3 region: CASSPPLAGASGANVLTF. CDR3 DNA: TGTGCCAGCTCACCACCGTTAGCGGGGGCCTCTGGGGCCAACGTCCTGACTTTC.